This TCR beta chain was sequenced during a study of cytomegalovirus exposure and HLA in healthy donors. To note about this clone: Its matching antigen is unknown. An end of the junction differs from the germline gene, which may be a read error.

Study-wide findings and caveats: It was 164 TCR beta chains that were listed as cytomegalovirus-associated. The authors later found HLA-associated TCR beta chains more clonally expanded than equally common others.

With 60 Vbeta and 13 Jbeta primers, the PCR was carried out. Assay used: immunoSEQ multiplex PCR; TCRdb lists only in-frame clones, some missing. The sample lists some 160,000 clones, 70% to 85% occurring once. The CDR3 length is 13 residues. CDR1 and CDR2 (germline): SSHAT, FNYEAQ (reference sequence). V is TRBV7-7 and J is TRBJ1-1, with a tentative D call TRBD1 (5 bases). Sequenced material: PBMCs. The sequence was collected from a male donor in good health and CMV-seronegative. CDR3 DNA sequence: TGTGCTAGCAGTAGTGACAGGAACACTGAAGCTTTCTTT. It yields the protein CASSSDRNTEAFF.